These T cell receptor beta chains were read from a single sample in a study of response to subunit inactivated influenza vaccine. A single record per CDR3 protein comes from TCRdb applying MiXCR to the RT-PCR reads. Seen here are roughly 630,000 distinct CDR3 sequences, 14% observed once, and the top ten hold 6% to 9.5%. The specimen comprised PBMCs from blood, sampled approximately 15 days before vaccination. These receptors all stem from a man aged 45-65 years who received an inactivated influenza vaccine. Each CDR3 is given with its conserved first and last residue. A D gene is named only where the DNA matches it firmly. Size values are once, few and many counts, or a class for expanded clones, and some rows have none.

d_call: .
j_call: TRBJ2-3
clone_size: .
v_call: TRBV7-9
cdr3_nt: TGTGCCAGCAGCTTAGGCGGGGTTTCAGATACGCAGTATTTT
cdr3_aa: CASSLGGVSDTQYF

d_call: TRBD1
j_call: TRBJ2-7
clone_size: .
v_call: TRBV15
cdr3_nt: TGTGCCACCAGGGACCCCGGGACAGGGGGGGGGTACGAGCAGTACTTC
cdr3_aa: CATRDPGTGGGYEQYF

d_call: .
j_call: TRBJ1-1
clone_size: .
v_call: TRBV5-1
cdr3_nt: TGCGCCAGCAGCGACACGGGGAACACTGAAGCTTTCTTT
cdr3_aa: CASSDTGNTEAFF

d_call: .
j_call: TRBJ2-3
clone_size: .
v_call: TRBV28
cdr3_nt: TGTGCCAGCAGTACAACACTAACAGGGACAGATACGCAGTATTTT
cdr3_aa: CASSTTLTGTDTQYF

d_call: TRBD1
j_call: TRBJ2-5
clone_size: .
v_call: TRBV6-5
cdr3_nt: TGTGCCAGCAGTTACAGACACCTGGGACAGGGTCAAGAGACCCAGTACTTC
cdr3_aa: CASSYRHLGQGQETQYF

d_call: .
j_call: TRBJ2-7
clone_size: .
v_call: TRBV5-1
cdr3_nt: TGCGCCAGCAGCTTCGGGACCATCTACGAGCAGTACTTC
cdr3_aa: CASSFGTIYEQYF

d_call: .
j_call: TRBJ1-5
clone_size: .
v_call: TRBV20-1
cdr3_nt: TGCAGTGCTAGAGATATGAGGGGTAATCAGCCCCAGCATTTT
cdr3_aa: CSARDMRGNQPQHF

d_call: .
j_call: TRBJ2-2
clone_size: many
v_call: TRBV20-1
cdr3_nt: TGCAGTGCTAGAGGGTCCGCCGGGGAGCTGTTTTTT
cdr3_aa: CSARGSAGELFF

d_call: .
j_call: TRBJ2-7
clone_size: .
v_call: TRBV20-1
cdr3_nt: TGCAGTGCTAGAGGGGGCAATCTGGGAACCTACGAGCAGTACTTC
cdr3_aa: CSARGGNLGTYEQYF

d_call: .
j_call: TRBJ2-5
clone_size: .
v_call: TRBV20-1
cdr3_nt: TGCAGTGCTAGAGATCCGAGGGCGGGGGAGACCCAGTACTTC
cdr3_aa: CSARDPRAGETQYF

d_call: .
j_call: TRBJ2-2
clone_size: .
v_call: TRBV30
cdr3_nt: TGTGCCTGGACCTGGGACGGTTCCACCGGGGAGCTGTTTTTT
cdr3_aa: CAWTWDGSTGELFF

d_call: .
j_call: TRBJ2-6
clone_size: few
v_call: TRBV5-4
cdr3_nt: TGTGCCAGCAGCCCCACTCTTGCTGGGGCCAACGTCCTGACTTTC
cdr3_aa: CASSPTLAGANVLTF

d_call: .
j_call: TRBJ2-7
clone_size: .
v_call: TRBV14
cdr3_nt: TGTGCCAGCAGCCCGATACGGTACTACGAGCAGTACTTC
cdr3_aa: CASSPIRYYEQYF

d_call: .
j_call: TRBJ2-3
clone_size: few
v_call: TRBV3-1
cdr3_nt: TGTGCCAGCAGCCAAGGAGCAAGTAATACGCAGTATTTT
cdr3_aa: CASSQGASNTQYF

d_call: .
j_call: TRBJ2-7
clone_size: few
v_call: TRBV6-5
cdr3_nt: TGTGCCAGCAGTTACCGAGTACAGGGATCCCACGAGCAGTACTTC
cdr3_aa: CASSYRVQGSHEQYF

d_call: .
j_call: TRBJ2-7
clone_size: many
v_call: TRBV10-3
cdr3_nt: TGTGCCATCAGTGAGTCCTTATCCTACGAGCAGTACTTC
cdr3_aa: CAISESLSYEQYF

d_call: TRBD1
j_call: TRBJ2-1
clone_size: .
v_call: TRBV7-9
cdr3_nt: TGTGCCAGCAACAAAGGGGACAGGACCTACAATGAGCAGTTCTTC
cdr3_aa: CASNKGDRTYNEQFF

d_call: .
j_call: TRBJ2-3
clone_size: .
v_call: TRBV30
cdr3_nt: TGTGCCTGGACGGATTACACAGATACGCAGTATTTT
cdr3_aa: CAWTDYTDTQYF

d_call: .
j_call: TRBJ2-1
clone_size: .
v_call: TRBV5-1
cdr3_nt: TGCGCCAGCAGCTTGGTACAGGACCTGTACAATGAGCAGTTCTTC
cdr3_aa: CASSLVQDLYNEQFF

d_call: TRBD1
j_call: TRBJ1-5
clone_size: many
v_call: TRBV7-8
cdr3_nt: TGTGCCAGCAGCTTAGCAGGGGGCGCGGGTCAGCCCCAGCATTTT
cdr3_aa: CASSLAGGAGQPQHF